Listed below are T cell receptor beta chains from one sample, sequenced in a study of control samples from healthy donors and cancer patients. Here immunoSEQ multiplex PCR was the method, and the copy in TCRdb shows in-frame clones only, minus some. This sample has approximately 130,000 clones; 80% to 90% occur once, and the top ten carry 2.9%. Sequencing input: blood. The receptors shown here come from a man in his 60s in good health. Each CDR3 is given with its conserved first and last residue. The D gene is left open where the match is weak. A row's size may be missing; if present it is once, few, many or a size class.

clone_size	j_call	cdr3_length	v_call	d_call	cdr3_aa	cdr3_nt
-	TRBJ2-7	13	TRBV7-3	-	CASSLTERGEQYF	TGTGCCAGCAGCTTAACTGAAAGGGGGGAGCAGTACTTC
few	TRBJ1-1	16	TRBV28	TRBD1	CASRLNPGQGQGRTFF	TGTGCCAGCAGGTTAAATCCGGGACAGGGGCAGGGAAGAACTTTCTTT
-	TRBJ2-1	17	TRBV11-2	TRBD2	CASSWNGVAGDYNEQFF	TGTGCCAGCAGCTGGAACGGAGTAGCGGGGGACTACAATGAGCAGTTCTTC
-	TRBJ2-1	15	TRBV28	TRBD1	CASSFRGLGFNEQFF	TGTGCCAGCAGTTTCAGGGGGCTGGGTTTCAATGAGCAGTTCTTC
-	TRBJ1-2	12	TRBV3-1/TRBV3-2	TRBD1	CASSLQGFGYTF	TGTGCCAGCAGCTTACAGGGGTTCGGCTACACCTTC
-	TRBJ2-7	14	TRBV28	-	CASSLVGSTLGQYF	TGTGCCAGCAGTTTAGTGGGCAGTACCCTCGGGCAGTACTTC
-	TRBJ1-1	15	TRBV6-5	TRBD1	CASSYVAGGNPEAFF	TGTGCCAGCAGTTACGTTGCAGGGGGGAACCCTGAAGCTTTCTTT
-	TRBJ2-1	16	TRBV28	-	CASTRGDYSSYNEQFF	TGTGCCAGCACCAGGGGCGACTACTCCTCCTACAATGAGCAGTTCTTC
once	TRBJ2-1	19	TRBV2	TRBD2	CASSEFWWTSGGEYNEQFF	TGTGCCAGCAGTGAATTTTGGTGGACTAGCGGGGGGGAGTACAATGAGCAGTTCTTC
-	TRBJ2-2	15	TRBV6-4	-	CASGKDLANTGELFF	TGTGCCAGCGGGAAGGACCTCGCGAACACCGGGGAGCTGTTTTTT
-	TRBJ1-1	13	TRBV6-5	TRBD1	CASRGQGYTEAFF	TGTGCCAGCAGGGGACAGGGGTACACTGAAGCTTTCTTT
few	TRBJ2-7	15	TRBV6-5	TRBD2	CASSSTWGGSYEQYF	TGTGCCAGCAGTTCGACTTGGGGGGGGAGTTACGAGCAGTACTTC
-	TRBJ1-1	13	TRBV6-5	-	CASSPQGNTEAFF	TGTGCCAGCAGCCCCCAGGGGAACACTGAAGCTTTCTTT
-	TRBJ2-7	16	TRBV10-2	TRBD2	CASSDPSTSGDYEQYF	TGCGCCAGCAGTGATCCCTCGACTAGCGGGGACTACGAGCAGTACTTC
-	TRBJ2-6	18	TRBV19	-	CASSVSLGDGSGANVLTF	TGTGCCAGTAGTGTAAGTTTAGGGGACGGATCTGGGGCCAACGTCCTGACTTTC
-	TRBJ1-1	15	TRBV6-5	TRBD1	CASSSPGQRNTEAFF	TGTGCCAGCAGTTCTCCGGGACAGAGGAACACTGAAGCTTTCTTT
-	TRBJ2-5	12	TRBV11-2	-	CASSLAGETQYF	TGTGCCAGCAGCTTAGCTGGGGAGACCCAGTACTTC
-	TRBJ1-4	14	TRBV19	-	CASSIRGQDEKLFF	TGTGCCAGTAGCATTCGGGGGCAGGATGAAAAACTGTTTTTT
-	TRBJ1-5	13	TRBV5-6	-	CASSDAGNQPQHF	TGTGCCAGCAGCGATGCCGGAAATCAGCCCCAGCATTTT
few	TRBJ1-6	13	TRBV19	TRBD1	CASTGGHNSPLHF	TGTGCCAGTACAGGGGGCCATAATTCACCCCTCCACTTT
-	TRBJ2-7	12	TRBV18	-	CASSPTDYEQYF	TGTGCCAGCTCACCAACAGACTACGAGCAGTACTTC
-	TRBJ1-4	18	TRBV3-1/TRBV3-2	TRBD1	CASSQKPGQMWMAEKLFF	TGTGCCAGCAGCCAGAAACCGGGACAGATGTGGATGGCTGAAAAACTGTTTTTT
-	TRBJ1-1	14	TRBV28	TRBD1	CASRGQGVNTEAFF	TGTGCCAGCAGGGGGCAGGGGGTGAACACTGAAGCTTTCTTT
-	TRBJ2-5	15	TRBV28	-	CASSQGGSGQETQYF	TGTGCCAGCAGTCAGGGGGGTAGCGGACAAGAGACCCAGTACTTC
-	TRBJ2-5	15	TRBV2	TRBD2	CASIGLAGAQETQYF	TGTGCCAGCATCGGGCTAGCGGGGGCCCAAGAGACCCAGTACTTC
-	TRBJ2-7	14	TRBV19	-	CASSETFRGYEQYF	TGTGCCAGTAGTGAGACGTTCAGGGGATACGAGCAGTACTTC
-	TRBJ1-1	15	TRBV14	TRBD1	CASSQVGGLNTEAFF	TGTGCCAGCAGCCAAGTAGGGGGCTTGAACACTGAAGCTTTCTTT
-	TRBJ1-1	14	TRBV19	TRBD1	CASSTGTGVAEAFF	TGTGCCAGTAGTACCGGGACAGGGGTCGCTGAAGCTTTCTTT
-	TRBJ1-5	16	TRBV7-6	TRBD1	CASSEDRGTGNQPQHF	TGTGCCAGCAGCGAGGACAGGGGAACGGGCAATCAGCCCCAGCATTTT
-	TRBJ2-1	11	TRBV4-2	-	CASSRTYEQFF	TGTGCCAGCAGCCGGACTTATGAGCAGTTCTTC
-	TRBJ2-7	16	TRBV7-2	-	CASSLSGATASHEQYF	TGTGCCAGCAGCCTTAGTGGGGCCACAGCGTCGCACGAGCAGTACTTC
-	TRBJ1-2	13	TRBV27	-	CASSFGEDYGYTF	TGTGCCAGCAGTTTCGGGGAAGACTATGGCTACACCTTC
-	TRBJ2-6	15	TRBV19	-	CASSILGSGANVLTF	TGTGCCAGTAGTATCCTGGGCTCTGGGGCCAACGTCCTGACTTTC
-	TRBJ1-1	16	TRBV7-9	-	CASSLTGSRMNTEAFF	TGTGCCAGCAGCTTAACGGGTAGCCGGATGAACACTGAAGCTTTCTTT
-	TRBJ1-4	15	TRBV14	-	CASSQQRQDNEKLFF	TGTGCCAGCAGCCAACAACGACAGGATAATGAAAAACTGTTTTTT
-	TRBJ2-3	12	TRBV19	-	CASSIPPESQYF	TGTGCCAGTAGTATTCCCCCAGAGTCGCAGTATTTT
-	TRBJ1-1	11	TRBV29-1	-	CSVEEYTEAFF	TGCAGCGTTGAAGAGTACACTGAAGCTTTCTTT
-	TRBJ1-6	15	TRBV6-5	TRBD1	CASSYGTGNNSPLHF	TGTGCCAGCAGTTACGGGACAGGAAACAATTCACCCCTCCACTTT
-	TRBJ2-3	16	TRBV18	TRBD2	CASSPSGGMSTDTQYF	TGTGCCAGCTCACCGAGCGGGGGGATGAGCACAGATACGCAGTATTTT
-	TRBJ1-2	18	TRBV7-8	-	CASSSLTPSGDRNYGYTF	TGTGCCAGCAGCTCTCTCACACCTTCAGGGGATCGGAACTATGGCTACACCTTC
-	TRBJ2-7	17	TRBV27	-	CASSFRDTAWFAYEQYF	TGTGCCAGCAGTTTTCGGGACACCGCATGGTTCGCCTACGAGCAGTACTTC
-	TRBJ1-2	13	TRBV3-1/TRBV3-2	-	CASSLAGARGYTF	TGTGCCAGCAGCCTAGCGGGGGCCAGGGGCTACACCTTC
-	TRBJ2-3	15	TRBV7-8	TRBD2	CASSHLAGGQDTQYF	TGTGCCAGCAGCCACCTAGCGGGGGGGCAAGATACGCAGTATTTT
-	TRBJ2-3	15	TRBV7-2	-	CASSLGGGGTNTQYF	TGTGCCAGCAGCTTAGGGGGCGGGGGCACCAATACGCAGTATTTT
-	TRBJ1-3	13	TRBV12-3/TRBV12-4	-	CASSPEGGNTIYF	TGTGCCAGCAGCCCAGAGGGGGGAAACACCATATATTTT
-	TRBJ2-1	15	TRBV19	TRBD2	CASSLAGESYNEQFF	TGTGCCAGTAGTTTAGCGGGGGAATCTTACAATGAGCAGTTCTTC
-	TRBJ1-2	14	TRBV28	TRBD1	CASSTGTVFYGYTF	TGTGCCAGCAGCACCGGGACAGTTTTCTATGGCTACACCTTC
-	TRBJ2-7	15	TRBV11-2	-	CASSYTPGGSYEQYF	TGTGCCAGCAGCTATACCCCCGGCGGTTCCTACGAGCAGTACTTC
-	TRBJ1-3	15	TRBV9	-	CASSVGASSGNTIYF	TGTGCCAGCAGCGTAGGGGCTTCTTCTGGAAACACCATATATTTT
-	TRBJ2-3	17	TRBV7-6	TRBD2	CASSFLGTSATQDTQYF	TGTGCCAGCAGTTTTTTAGGGACTAGCGCCACTCAAGATACGCAGTATTTT
-	TRBJ2-3	16	TRBV9	-	CASSRLAGPKADTQYF	TGTGCCAGCAGTAGACTCGCGGGGCCCAAGGCAGATACGCAGTATTTT
-	TRBJ2-3	14	TRBV5-8	-	CASSLGQDTDTQYF	TGTGCCAGCAGCTTGGGGCAGGACACAGATACGCAGTATTTT
-	TRBJ2-5	16	TRBV27	TRBD1	CASSFPPDRGAETQYF	TGTGCCAGCAGTTTCCCACCGGACAGGGGGGCCGAGACCCAGTACTTC
few	TRBJ1-1	13	TRBV24-1	-	CATSQDSHTEAFF	TGTGCCACCAGTCAGGACAGTCACACTGAAGCTTTCTTT